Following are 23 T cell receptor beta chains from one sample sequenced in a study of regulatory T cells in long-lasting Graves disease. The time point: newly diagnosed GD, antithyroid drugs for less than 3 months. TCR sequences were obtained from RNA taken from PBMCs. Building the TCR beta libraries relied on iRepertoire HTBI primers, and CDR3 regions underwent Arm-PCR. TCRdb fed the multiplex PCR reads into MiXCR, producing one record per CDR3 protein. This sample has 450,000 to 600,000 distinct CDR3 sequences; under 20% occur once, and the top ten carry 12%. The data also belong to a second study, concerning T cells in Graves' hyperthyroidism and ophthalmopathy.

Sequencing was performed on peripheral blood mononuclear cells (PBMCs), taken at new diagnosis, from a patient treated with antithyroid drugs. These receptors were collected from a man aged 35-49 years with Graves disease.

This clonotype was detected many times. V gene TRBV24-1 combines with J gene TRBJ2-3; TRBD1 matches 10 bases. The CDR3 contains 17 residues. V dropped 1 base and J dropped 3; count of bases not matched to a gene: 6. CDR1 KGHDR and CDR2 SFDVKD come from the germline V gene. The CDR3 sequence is CATSDFGTGVTTDTQYF. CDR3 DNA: TGTGCCACCAGTGATTTCGGGACAGGGGTCACAACAGATACGCAGTATTTT.

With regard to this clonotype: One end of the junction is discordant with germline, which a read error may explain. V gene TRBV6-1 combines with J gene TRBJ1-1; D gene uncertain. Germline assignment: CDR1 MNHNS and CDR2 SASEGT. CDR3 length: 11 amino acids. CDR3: CASSPRTELLF. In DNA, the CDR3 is TGTGCCAGCAGTCCTCGGACCGAGTTACTCTTT.

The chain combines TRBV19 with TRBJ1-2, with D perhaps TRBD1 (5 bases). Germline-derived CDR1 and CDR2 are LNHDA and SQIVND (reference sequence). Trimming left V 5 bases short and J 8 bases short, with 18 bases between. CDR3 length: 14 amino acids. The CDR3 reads CASSSRDANRGYTF. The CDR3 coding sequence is TGTGCCAGTAGTTCCCGGGACGCTAATCGGGGCTACACCTTC. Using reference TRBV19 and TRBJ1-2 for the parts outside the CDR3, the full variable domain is DGGITQSPKYLFRKEGQNVTLSCEQNLNHDAMYWYRQDPGQGLRLIYYSQIVNDFQKGDIAEGYSVSREKKESFPLTVTSAQKNPTAFYLCASSSRDANRGYTFGSGTRLTVV.

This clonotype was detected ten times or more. The CDR3 is CASSREYNEQFF. CDR3 bases: TGTGCCAGCAGTCGGGAGTACAATGAGCAGTTCTTC. The rearrangement links TRBV7-9 to TRBJ2-1; tentatively, D is TRBD2 (6 bases). CDR3 length: 12 amino acids. V lost 6 bases and J 4 bases, leaving 7 bases between the germline ends. The germline V gene encodes CDR1 SEHNR and CDR2 FQNEAQ (reference sequence).

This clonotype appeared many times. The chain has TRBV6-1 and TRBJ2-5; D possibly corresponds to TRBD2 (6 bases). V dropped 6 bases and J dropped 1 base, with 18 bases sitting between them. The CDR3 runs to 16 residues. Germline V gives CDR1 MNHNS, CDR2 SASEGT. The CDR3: CASRRDSAVLQETQYF. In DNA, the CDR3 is TGTGCCAGCAGGCGGGATTCGGCGGTGCTCCAAGAGACCCAGTACTTC.

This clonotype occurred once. The CDR3 nucleotides read TGCAGCGTTGGGGACATGAACGCCTACGAGCAGTACTTC. Protein sequence: CSVGDMNAYEQYF. The rearrangement uses TRBV29-1 and TRBJ2-7; possibly TRBD1 for D (6 bases). This CDR3 comprises 13 residues. V was clipped by 4 bases and J by 2 bases, with 12 bases between them. Germline CDR1 and CDR2: SQVTM and ANQGSEA.

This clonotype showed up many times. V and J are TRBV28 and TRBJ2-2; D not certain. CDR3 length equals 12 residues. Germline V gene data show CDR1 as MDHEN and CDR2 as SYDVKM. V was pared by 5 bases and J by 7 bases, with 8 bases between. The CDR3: CASSPLVGELFF. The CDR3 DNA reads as TGTGCCAGCAGTCCCCTGGTCGGGGAGCTGTTTTTT.

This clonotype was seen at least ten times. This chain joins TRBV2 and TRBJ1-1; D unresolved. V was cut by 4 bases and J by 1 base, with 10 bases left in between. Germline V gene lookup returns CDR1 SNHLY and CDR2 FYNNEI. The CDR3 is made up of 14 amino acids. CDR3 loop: CASSARRTNTEAFF. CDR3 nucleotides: TGTGCCAGCAGTGCACGAAGGACGAACACTGAAGCTTTCTTT.

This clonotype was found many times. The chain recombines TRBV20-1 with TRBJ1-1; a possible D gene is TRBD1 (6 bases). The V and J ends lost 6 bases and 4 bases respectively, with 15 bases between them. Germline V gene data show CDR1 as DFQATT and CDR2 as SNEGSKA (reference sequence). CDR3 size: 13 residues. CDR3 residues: CSAPLRGGTEAFF. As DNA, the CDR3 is TGCAGTGCCCCTTTAAGAGGGGGCACTGAAGCTTTCTTT.

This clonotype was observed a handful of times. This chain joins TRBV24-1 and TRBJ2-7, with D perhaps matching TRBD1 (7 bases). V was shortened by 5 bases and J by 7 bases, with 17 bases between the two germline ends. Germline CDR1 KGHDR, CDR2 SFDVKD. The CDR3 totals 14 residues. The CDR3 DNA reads TGTGCCACCAGTGCGGAAGGGGGCGCGGGAGAGCAGTACTTC. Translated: CATSAEGGAGEQYF.

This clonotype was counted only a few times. The CDR3 DNA reads as TGTGCCAGCAAGGCGGGGACGAACACCGGGGAGCTGTTTTTT. Its translation: CASKAGTNTGELFF. The V gene is TRBV28, the J gene TRBJ2-2, with D tentatively TRBD2 (6 bases). The germline V gene encodes CDR1 MDHEN and CDR2 SYDVKM. V was pared by 7 bases and J by 0 bases, with 9 bases between. This CDR3 contains 14 residues. The entire variable domain, with the rest obtained from reference TRBV28 and TRBJ2-2, is as follows: DVKVTQSSRYLVKRTGEKVFLECVQDMDHENMFWYRQDPGLGLRLIYFSYDVKMKEKGDIPEGYSVSREKKERFSLILESASTNQTSMYLCASKAGTNTGELFFGEGSRLTVL.

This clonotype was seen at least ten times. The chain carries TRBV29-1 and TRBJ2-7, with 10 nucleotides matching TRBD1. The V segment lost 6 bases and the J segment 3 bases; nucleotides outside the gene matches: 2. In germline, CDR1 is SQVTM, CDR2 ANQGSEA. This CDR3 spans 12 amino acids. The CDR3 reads CSVGTGVYEQYF. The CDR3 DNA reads TGCAGCGTCGGGACAGGGGTCTACGAGCAGTACTTC.

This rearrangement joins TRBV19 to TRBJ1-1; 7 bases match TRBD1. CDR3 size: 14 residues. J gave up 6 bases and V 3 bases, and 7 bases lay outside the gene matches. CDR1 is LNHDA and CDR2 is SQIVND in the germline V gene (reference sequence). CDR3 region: CASSITGVEAEAFF. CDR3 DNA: TGTGCCAGTAGTATTACAGGGGTAGAGGCTGAAGCTTTCTTT.

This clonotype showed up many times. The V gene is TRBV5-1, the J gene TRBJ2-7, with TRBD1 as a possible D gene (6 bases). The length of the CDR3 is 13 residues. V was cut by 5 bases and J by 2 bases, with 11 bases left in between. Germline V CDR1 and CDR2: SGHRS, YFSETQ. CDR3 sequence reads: CASRDTGTYEQYF. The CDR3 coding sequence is TGCGCCAGCAGAGATACAGGGACCTACGAGCAGTACTTC.

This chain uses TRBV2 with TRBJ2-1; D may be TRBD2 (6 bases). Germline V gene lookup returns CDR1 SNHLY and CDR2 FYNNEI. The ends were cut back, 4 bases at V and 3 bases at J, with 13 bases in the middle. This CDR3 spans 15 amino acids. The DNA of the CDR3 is TGTGCCAGCAGTGTAGCGGTGGCCTTCTACAATGAGCAGTTCTTC. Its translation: CASSVAVAFYNEQFF. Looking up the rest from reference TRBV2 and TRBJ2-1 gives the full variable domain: EPEVTQTPSHQVTQMGQEVILRCVPISNHLYFYWYRQILGQKVEFLVSFYNNEISEKSEIFDDQFSVERPDGSNFTLKIRSTKLEDSAMYFCASSVAVAFYNEQFFGPGTRLTVL.

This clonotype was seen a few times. DNA for the CDR3: TGTGCCTGGAGTCCCGGGGGTGCACCCCTCCACTTT. It yields the protein CAWSPGGAPLHF. This chain joins TRBV30 and TRBJ1-6; D perhaps matches TRBD1 (5 bases). Trimming removed 2 bases at V and 11 bases at J, with 10 bases between. Looked up from germline, CDR1 is GTSNPN and CDR2 is SVGIG (reference sequence). The CDR3 contains 12 residues.

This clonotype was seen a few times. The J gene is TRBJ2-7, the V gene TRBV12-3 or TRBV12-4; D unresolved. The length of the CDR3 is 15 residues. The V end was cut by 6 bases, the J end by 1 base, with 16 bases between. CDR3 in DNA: TGTGCCAGCAGCGGTTCGTTCGGGCGATCCTACGAGCAGTACTTC. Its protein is CASSGSFGRSYEQYF.

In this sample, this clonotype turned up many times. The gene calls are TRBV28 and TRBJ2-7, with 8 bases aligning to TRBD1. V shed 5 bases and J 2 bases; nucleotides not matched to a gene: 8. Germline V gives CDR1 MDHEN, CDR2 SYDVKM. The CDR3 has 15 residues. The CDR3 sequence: CASSTRDRITYEQYF. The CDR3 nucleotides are TGTGCCAGCAGTACCCGGGACAGGATCACCTACGAGCAGTACTTC.

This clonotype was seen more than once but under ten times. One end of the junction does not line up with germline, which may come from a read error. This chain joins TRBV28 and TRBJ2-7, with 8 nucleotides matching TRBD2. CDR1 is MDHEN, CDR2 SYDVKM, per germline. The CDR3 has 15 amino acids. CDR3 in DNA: TGTGTCAGCAGTCCCCCTGGCGGGAGGAGATACGAGCAGTACTTC. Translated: CVSSPPGGRRYEQYF.

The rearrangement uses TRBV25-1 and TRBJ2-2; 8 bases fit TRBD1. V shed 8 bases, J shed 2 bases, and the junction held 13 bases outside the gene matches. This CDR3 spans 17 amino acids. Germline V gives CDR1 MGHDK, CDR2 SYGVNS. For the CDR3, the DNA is TGTGCCAGCGGGATGGGTGGACAGGGACAAAACACCGGGGAGCTGTTTTTT. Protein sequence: CASGMGGQGQNTGELFF. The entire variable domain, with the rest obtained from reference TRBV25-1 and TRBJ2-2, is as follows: EADIYQTPRYLVIGTGKKITLECSQTMGHDKMYWYQQDPGMELHLIHYSYGVNSTEKGDLSSESTVSRIRTEHFPLTLESARPSHTSQYLCASGMGGQGQNTGELFFGEGSRLTVL.

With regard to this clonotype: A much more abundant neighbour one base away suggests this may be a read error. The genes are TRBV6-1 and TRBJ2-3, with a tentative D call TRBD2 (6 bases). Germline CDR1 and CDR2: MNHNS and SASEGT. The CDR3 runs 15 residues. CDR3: CASGERWGLTDTQYF. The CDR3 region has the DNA TGTGCCAGCGGTGAACGGTGGGGACTCACAGATACGCAGTATTTT.

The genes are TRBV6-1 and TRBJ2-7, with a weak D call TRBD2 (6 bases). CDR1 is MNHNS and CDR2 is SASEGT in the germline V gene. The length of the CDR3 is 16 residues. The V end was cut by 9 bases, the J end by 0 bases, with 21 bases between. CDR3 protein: CARRSLASDSSYEQYF. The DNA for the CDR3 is TGTGCCAGGAGATCCCTCGCTAGCGACAGCTCCTACGAGCAGTACTTC.

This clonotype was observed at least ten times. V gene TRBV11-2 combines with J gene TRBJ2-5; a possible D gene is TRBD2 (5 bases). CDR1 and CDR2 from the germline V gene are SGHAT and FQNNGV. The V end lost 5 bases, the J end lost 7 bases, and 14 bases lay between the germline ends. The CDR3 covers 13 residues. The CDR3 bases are TGTGCCAGCAGCCCGTACGGGGTAGGGACCCAGTACTTC. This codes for CASSPYGVGTQYF. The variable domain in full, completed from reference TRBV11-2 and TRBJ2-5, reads EAGVAQSPRYKIIEKRQSVAFWCNPISGHATLYWYQQILGQGPKLLIQFQNNGVVDDSQLPKDRFSAERLKGVDSTLKIQPAKLEDSAVYLCASSPYGVGTQYFGPGTRLLVL.